This is a list of T cell receptor beta chains from one sample in a study of cytomegalovirus exposure and HLA in healthy donors. Sequencing used immunoSEQ multiplex PCR; TCRdb keeps in-frame clones, though not all of them. The table has 150,000 to 250,000 clones, about 79% seen once. The sequencing input was PBMCs. These receptors originate from a woman aged 25 to 39 in good health and CMV-seropositive. Each CDR3 is given with its conserved first and last residue. The D gene is left open where the match is weak. Not all rows give a size; the values are once, few, many and, for expanded clones, a class.

j_gene: TRBJ2-5
abundance: NA
v_gene: TRBV2
d_gene: NA
CDR3nt: TGTGCCAGCAGTGGAGGAGGGTACCAAGAGACCCAGTACTTC
CDR3aa: CASSGGGYQETQYF

j_gene: TRBJ2-4
abundance: NA
v_gene: TRBV4-1
d_gene: TRBD1
CDR3nt: TGCGCCAGCAGTGGTCCCGGGACAGGGGAAAACATTCAGTACTTC
CDR3aa: CASSGPGTGENIQYF

j_gene: TRBJ1-1
abundance: NA
v_gene: TRBV4-2
d_gene: NA
CDR3nt: TGTGCCAGCAGCCAACAAGGGGGGGACACTGAAGCTTTCTTT
CDR3aa: CASSQQGGDTEAFF

j_gene: TRBJ1-5
abundance: NA
v_gene: TRBV2
d_gene: NA
CDR3nt: TGTGCCAGCAGTGGCCCTCGGCAGGGCCGATATGGGAATCAGCCCCAGCATTTT
CDR3aa: CASSGPRQGRYGNQPQHF

j_gene: TRBJ2-1
abundance: NA
v_gene: TRBV29-1
d_gene: NA
CDR3nt: TGCAGCGTTGACTCGACTAGTTCAAGTTATGAGCAGTTCTTC
CDR3aa: CSVDSTSSSYEQFF

j_gene: TRBJ1-2
abundance: NA
v_gene: TRBV9
d_gene: TRBD1
CDR3nt: TGTGCCAGCAGCGGTACCGCCGGGACAGCTTATGGCTACACCTTC
CDR3aa: CASSGTAGTAYGYTF

j_gene: TRBJ2-1
abundance: NA
v_gene: TRBV5-1
d_gene: TRBD1
CDR3nt: TGCGCCACCAAACAGGGGCACAATGAGCAGTTCTTC
CDR3aa: CATKQGHNEQFF

j_gene: TRBJ1-4
abundance: NA
v_gene: TRBV18
d_gene: TRBD1
CDR3nt: TGTGCCAGCTCACCAAGACAGGGCGGTGAAAAACTGTTTTTT
CDR3aa: CASSPRQGGEKLFF

j_gene: TRBJ2-7
abundance: few
v_gene: TRBV7-9
d_gene: TRBD2
CDR3nt: TGTGCCAGCACCGCTAGCGGAAGTCCCTCCTACGAGCAGTACTTC
CDR3aa: CASTASGSPSYEQYF

j_gene: TRBJ1-1
abundance: NA
v_gene: TRBV5-1
d_gene: TRBD1
CDR3nt: TGCGCCAGCAGCCCCCAGACAGGGAGGAACACTGAAGCTTTCTTT
CDR3aa: CASSPQTGRNTEAFF

j_gene: TRBJ2-5
abundance: NA
v_gene: TRBV7-6
d_gene: TRBD2
CDR3nt: TGTGCCAGCAGCCCCTCCCCGACTAGCGTCCAAGAGACCCAGTACTTC
CDR3aa: CASSPSPTSVQETQYF

j_gene: TRBJ1-1
abundance: NA
v_gene: TRBV19
d_gene: NA
CDR3nt: TGTGCCAGTGACACCGGACAGCAGGGAGTGACTGAAGCTTTCTTT
CDR3aa: CASDTGQQGVTEAFF

j_gene: TRBJ2-3
abundance: NA
v_gene: TRBV6-6
d_gene: NA
CDR3nt: TGTGCCAGCAGTTACTCGAAAACTAGCACAGATACGCAGTATTTT
CDR3aa: CASSYSKTSTDTQYF

j_gene: TRBJ2-1
abundance: NA
v_gene: TRBV6-4
d_gene: NA
CDR3nt: TGTGCCAGCAGTCAGGAGGGGTGGTTTGGCAATGAGCAGTTCTTC
CDR3aa: CASSQEGWFGNEQFF

j_gene: TRBJ2-5
abundance: NA
v_gene: TRBV15
d_gene: NA
CDR3nt: TGTGCCACCAGCAGAGGGCGGGCTCAAGAGACCCAGTACTTC
CDR3aa: CATSRGRAQETQYF

j_gene: TRBJ2-7
abundance: few
v_gene: TRBV6-6
d_gene: NA
CDR3nt: TGTGCCAGCAGTTACCGAGCAGGGGTCCGCTACGAGCAGTACTTC
CDR3aa: CASSYRAGVRYEQYF

j_gene: TRBJ2-2
abundance: NA
v_gene: TRBV27
d_gene: NA
CDR3nt: TGTGCCAGCAGTTTATCTTCCGCGAACACCGGGGAGCTGTTTTTT
CDR3aa: CASSLSSANTGELFF

j_gene: TRBJ1-5
abundance: NA
v_gene: TRBV27
d_gene: TRBD1
CDR3nt: TGTGCCAGCGGGTTACAGGGGGCCCAGCCCCAGCATTTT
CDR3aa: CASGLQGAQPQHF

j_gene: TRBJ2-7
abundance: NA
v_gene: TRBV7-9
d_gene: TRBD1
CDR3nt: TGTGCCAGCAGCTTCACCGACAGGGGGGACGAGCAGTACTTC
CDR3aa: CASSFTDRGDEQYF

j_gene: TRBJ1-1
abundance: NA
v_gene: TRBV5-4
d_gene: TRBD1
CDR3nt: TGTGCCAGCAGCCGGGAGGGGGCTGGTGAAGCTTTCTTT
CDR3aa: CASSREGAGEAFF

j_gene: TRBJ1-5
abundance: NA
v_gene: TRBV19
d_gene: TRBD1
CDR3nt: TGTGCCAGTAGTCGGGGACAGGTCAATCAGCCCCAGCATTTT
CDR3aa: CASSRGQVNQPQHF

j_gene: TRBJ1-2
abundance: many
v_gene: TRBV15
d_gene: TRBD1
CDR3nt: TGTGCCACCAGCAGAGACGCGGGTCAGGGGGCTTTTGGCTACACCTTC
CDR3aa: CATSRDAGQGAFGYTF

j_gene: TRBJ1-2
abundance: few
v_gene: TRBV10-3
d_gene: NA
CDR3nt: TGTGCCATCAGTGATGGTGACAGAACCCATGGCTACACCTTC
CDR3aa: CAISDGDRTHGYTF

j_gene: TRBJ1-1
abundance: NA
v_gene: TRBV15
d_gene: NA
CDR3nt: TGTGCCACCAGCAGAGATCAGGCCGATCGTCGAGCTTTCTTT
CDR3aa: CATSRDQADRRAFF

j_gene: TRBJ1-2
abundance: NA
v_gene: TRBV7-9
d_gene: NA
CDR3nt: TGTGCCAGCAGCTTAGGCAGGATTGATGGCTACACCTTC
CDR3aa: CASSLGRIDGYTF

j_gene: TRBJ1-5
abundance: NA
v_gene: TRBV2
d_gene: NA
CDR3nt: TGTGCCAGCTCCTACCGGGGGCCCCAGCATTTT
CDR3aa: CASSYRGPQHF

j_gene: TRBJ1-3
abundance: NA
v_gene: TRBV19
d_gene: NA
CDR3nt: TGTGCCAGTACAACAGGGTCTGGAAACACCATATATTTT
CDR3aa: CASTTGSGNTIYF

j_gene: TRBJ1-2
abundance: few
v_gene: TRBV5-4
d_gene: NA
CDR3nt: TGTGCCAGCAGCCCGACAGCGACGGGTAACTATGGCTACACCTTC
CDR3aa: CASSPTATGNYGYTF

j_gene: TRBJ1-2
abundance: NA
v_gene: TRBV6-1
d_gene: NA
CDR3nt: TGTGCCAGCAGTGAAACGGGCGGGTATGGCTACACCTTC
CDR3aa: CASSETGGYGYTF

j_gene: TRBJ1-2
abundance: NA
v_gene: TRBV2
d_gene: TRBD1
CDR3nt: TGTGCCAGCAGTGAAGCGCGGGGGACAGGGGGCGGCTACACCTTC
CDR3aa: CASSEARGTGGGYTF

j_gene: TRBJ2-7
abundance: NA
v_gene: TRBV5-1
d_gene: TRBD2
CDR3nt: TGCGCCAGCAGCTATAGCGGGAGTCGCTACGAGCAGTACTTC
CDR3aa: CASSYSGSRYEQYF

j_gene: TRBJ1-4
abundance: once
v_gene: TRBV5-6
d_gene: NA
CDR3nt: TGTGCCAGCAGCCCGCGCAACCTTCAGGGGAATAATGAAAAACTGTTTTTT
CDR3aa: CASSPRNLQGNNEKLFF

j_gene: TRBJ2-2
abundance: NA
v_gene: TRBV27
d_gene: NA
CDR3nt: TGTGCCAGCAGTTTAATACAGAACACCGGGGAGCTGTTTTTT
CDR3aa: CASSLIQNTGELFF